Listed here are 30 T cell receptor beta chains from one sample, sequenced in a study of T cells after yellow fever vaccination. From the 5' RACE reads, TCRdb called clonotypes with MiXCR, one entry per CDR3 protein. Of 300,000 to 350,000 distinct CDR3 sequences in the sample, about 7.8% were seen once. The sequencing here drew on PBMCs, taken about 49 days after the first yellow fever vaccination. These receptors all come from a man between 18 and 35 years old who received the YFV17D yellow fever vaccine.

The DNA of the CDR3 is TGTGCCAGCAGCTTGTCTAGCGGGGGGGAGCAGTACTTC. Amino acid sequence: CASSLSSGGEQYF. This sequence joins TRBV5-6 and TRBJ2-7; the match to TRBD2 covers 11 bases. CDR3 length equals 13 residues. The germline V gene encodes CDR1 SGHDT and CDR2 YYEEEE. Trimming at V came to 1 base and at J to 7 bases, leaving 1 base not matched to a gene.

The chain uses TRBV3-1 and TRBJ2-5, with 7 nucleotides matching TRBD1. This CDR3 is built from 14 residues. From germline, CDR1 is LGHDT and CDR2 YNNKEL (reference sequence). J was trimmed by 5 bases and V by 4 bases; bases with no gene match: 7. The CDR3 sequence is CASSRQQGSETQYF. The CDR3 DNA reads as TGTGCCAGCAGCCGACAACAGGGGAGTGAGACCCAGTACTTC.

This clonotype was seen more than once but under ten times. The CDR3 nucleotides are TGTGCCAGCAGCAAAGATAGGGTATCGAGCAATCAGCCCCAGCATTTT. As protein: CASSKDRVSSNQPQHF. The chain employs TRBV21-1 and TRBJ1-5. TRBV21-1 is designated a pseudogene. This CDR3 contains 16 residues.

This clonotype came up a few times. V is TRBV10-2 and J is TRBJ2-4; TRBD2 might be the D (5 bases). CDR1 is WSHSY, CDR2 SAAADI, per germline. The V end lost 10 bases, the J end lost 6 bases, and 16 bases lay between the germline ends. This CDR3 contains 13 residues. The CDR3 nucleotides read TGCGCCACCTCACCCCAGGCGGGAAACATTCAGTACTTC. It encodes CATSPQAGNIQYF.

V gene TRBV20-1 combines with J gene TRBJ1-4; D gene ambiguous. The CDR3 totals 14 residues. V lost 3 bases and J 0 bases, leaving 8 bases between the germline ends. The germline V gene encodes CDR1 DFQATT and CDR2 SNEGSKA (reference sequence). The CDR3 loop reads CSARGSATNEKLFF. The CDR3 DNA reads TGCAGTGCTAGGGGGTCTGCAACTAATGAAAAACTGTTTTTT.

This clonotype was seen a few times. The V gene is TRBV11-2, the J gene TRBJ2-7; D is perhaps TRBD1 (5 bases). Germline assignment: CDR1 SGHAT and CDR2 FQNNGV. The CDR3 runs to 14 residues. V lost 0 bases, J lost 5 bases, and 11 bases lay in between. The CDR3 DNA reads TGTGCCAGCAGCTTAGAGGCAGGGTGGAACGAGCAGTACGTC. Its translation: CASSLEAGWNEQYV.

This clonotype was seen a handful of times. The chain has TRBV20-1 and TRBJ1-1; D uncertain. V was pared by 3 bases and J by 0 bases, with 11 bases between. CDR3 length: 14 residues. In germline, CDR1 is DFQATT, CDR2 SNEGSKA (reference sequence). CDR3 nucleotide sequence: TGCAGTGCTAGTATCGGAAAACTGAACACTGAAGCTTTCTTT. Amino acids: CSASIGKLNTEAFF.

This clonotype has at least ten counts. The CDR3 nucleotides read TGTGCCAGCAGTCACCATGCTAGTTCTGACGAGCAGTACGTC. As protein: CASSHHASSDEQYV. The chain joins TRBV6-2 or TRBV6-3 to TRBJ2-7, with D unclear. Germline V CDR1 and CDR2: MNHEY, SVGEGT. The CDR3 runs 14 residues. V shed 5 bases and J shed 5 bases, with 16 bases lying between them.

Only a few counts were recorded for this clonotype. The chain combines TRBV4-1 with TRBJ1-1; a possible D gene is TRBD1 (6 bases). Trimming left V 1 base short and J 9 bases short, with 15 bases between. Looked up from germline, CDR1 is MGHRA and CDR2 is YSYEKL. The CDR3 runs 14 residues. CDR3 in DNA: TGCGCCAGCAGCCAAGTTAGGACAGAGAAAAAAGCTTTCTTT. It encodes CASSQVRTEKKAFF.

This clonotype was seen only a few times. The chain couples TRBV7-2 to TRBJ2-5; D possibly corresponds to TRBD2 (5 bases). CDR3 size: 13 residues. V lost 1 base and J lost 7, with 10 bases in between. Germline V gives CDR1 SGHTA, CDR2 FQGNSA. The CDR3 sequence: CASSLEAEVTQYF. The CDR3 nucleotides read TGTGCCAGCAGCTTAGAAGCGGAGGTGACCCAGTACTTC.

This clonotype was observed many times. The chain links TRBV5-1 to TRBJ2-5; no reliable D call. CDR1 and CDR2 (germline): SGHRS, YFSETQ. This CDR3 has 13 residues. The V gene lost 2 bases and the J gene lost 0 bases, with 5 bases spanning the gap. This CDR3 reads CASSFRNQETQYF. DNA of the CDR3: TGCGCCAGCAGCTTCCGGAACCAAGAGACCCAGTACTTC.

This clonotype was counted a few times. The chain couples TRBV18 to TRBJ2-3; D is uncertain. Trimming shortened V by 3 bases and J by 4 bases, and 8 bases separated the two germline ends. This CDR3 is built from 13 residues. Per germline, CDR1 KGHSH and CDR2 LQKENI. The CDR3 region is CASSPREPDTQYF. In DNA form, the CDR3 reads TGTGCCAGCTCACCGCGTGAGCCAGATACGCAGTATTTT.

This clonotype has a count of ten or more. The chain joins TRBV7-2 to TRBJ1-4, with 11 bases identical to TRBD1. The CDR3 extends over 14 amino acids. The junction had 1 base not matched to a gene; V was cut back by 4 bases and J by 6 bases. The V gene's germline CDR1 is SGHTA and CDR2 FQGNSA. The CDR3 coding sequence is TGTGCCAGCAGCTGGACAGGGGGCGATGAAAAACTGTTTTTT. Translated: CASSWTGGDEKLFF.

This clonotype occurred a few times. The chain is built from TRBV6-1 and TRBJ2-5, with TRBD1 identical over 7 bases. CDR1 and CDR2 from the germline V gene are MNHNS and SASEGT. This CDR3 is 15 amino acids long. With 10 bases clipped from V and 5 bases from J, the junction kept 16 bases outside the gene matches. The CDR3 reads CAIQKSGQDPETQYF. CDR3 sequence (DNA): TGTGCCATCCAAAAATCCGGACAGGACCCGGAGACCCAGTACTTC.

Only a few counts were recorded for this clonotype. The rearrangement links TRBV6-4 to TRBJ2-2; no clear D gene. V was pared by 3 bases and J by 8 bases, with 10 bases between. CDR3 length: 13 residues. Germline V CDR1 and CDR2: MRHNA, SNTAGT. The CDR3 nucleotides are TGTGCCAGCAGTGAGGTTTCGGCTGGGGAGCTGTTTTTT. This codes for CASSEVSAGELFF.

The sample holds many counts of this clonotype. The genes are TRBV28 and TRBJ2-5; 7 nucleotides align to TRBD2. The J segment lost 6 bases and the V segment lost 4 bases, leaving 5 bases of the junction unmatched. The germline CDR1 and CDR2 sequences are MDHEN and SYDVKM. This CDR3 contains 13 residues. The CDR3 bases are TGTGCCAGCAGTTCCTCGGGGGGAAAGACCCAGTACTTC. This codes for CASSSSGGKTQYF.

This clonotype was found a few times. V gene TRBV28 combines with J gene TRBJ2-7; TRBD2 aligns across 8 bases. The CDR3 is 15 residues long. Germline CDR1 reads MDHEN; CDR2 reads SYDVKM. J gave up 6 bases and V 4 bases, and 11 bases lay outside the gene matches. CDR3 in amino acids: CASSSSLSGGFEQYV. The CDR3 region has the DNA TGTGCCAGCAGTTCCAGTCTAAGCGGGGGCTTCGAGCAGTACGTC.

This clonotype was counted ten times or more. The chain carries TRBV7-2 and TRBJ2-7, with TRBD2 matching over 11 bases. The germline gives CDR1 SGHTA, CDR2 FQGNSA. CDR3 length equals 13 residues. V lost 5 bases to trimming and J lost 9 bases; unmatched junction nucleotides: 6. CDR3 in DNA: TGTGCCAGCAGCGTTAGCGGGGGGGCGTTGCAGTACGTC. It codes for CASSVSGGALQYV.

This clonotype was recorded many times. The chain recombines TRBV4-3 with TRBJ2-2; D not certain. This CDR3 has 15 amino acids. The germline V and J ends were trimmed by 0 bases and 0 bases, with 5 bases remaining between them. Germline lookup yields CDR1 LGHNA and CDR2 YSLEER. CDR3 amino acids: CASSQESANTGELFF. The CDR3 nucleotides are TGCGCCAGCAGCCAAGAATCAGCGAACACCGGGGAGCTGTTTTTT.

This clonotype was observed a few times. The J gene is TRBJ2-2, the V gene TRBV12-3 or TRBV12-4; 9 nucleotides match TRBD1. The trim removed 6 bases at V and 5 bases at J, leaving 7 bases unmatched. This CDR3 spans 15 amino acids. The CDR3 sequence: CASSHRGRRTGELFF. CDR3 in DNA: TGTGCCAGCAGCCACAGGGGGCGCAGGACCGGGGAGCTGTTTTTT.

This clonotype was found a few times. This chain links TRBV20-1 with TRBJ1-4, with D uncertain. This CDR3 region has 15 residues. The germline V and J ends were trimmed by 0 bases and 4 bases, with 12 bases remaining between them. Germline assignment: CDR1 DFQATT and CDR2 SNEGSKA (reference sequence). Here the CDR3 reads CSARDPGPDNEKLFF. CDR3 coding DNA: TGCAGTGCTAGAGATCCGGGCCCGGATAATGAAAAACTGTTTTTT.

The J gene is TRBJ2-1, the V gene TRBV4-2; 9 bases match TRBD2. The germline CDR1 and CDR2 sequences are LGHNA and YNFKEQ. Trimming at V came to 1 base and at J to 8 bases, leaving 9 bases not matched to a gene. This CDR3 region has 16 residues. CDR3 residues: CASSQVGRGGGYEQFF. CDR3 bases: TGTGCCAGCAGCCAAGTCGGGCGGGGGGGTGGCTATGAGCAGTTCTTC.

This clonotype was detected a few times. The chain uses TRBV28 and TRBJ1-4; D ambiguous. V gave up 4 bases and J gave up 0 bases, with 12 bases separating them. The germline V gene has CDR1 MDHEN and CDR2 SYDVKM. The CDR3 consists of 16 residues. The CDR3 spells CASSSHQTTTNEKLFF. In nucleotides, the CDR3 is TGTGCCAGCAGTTCGCACCAGACTACAACTAATGAAAAACTGTTTTTT. The full variable domain, in which reference TRBV28 and TRBJ1-4 provide the parts outside the CDR3, is DVKVTQSSRYLVKRTGEKVFLECVQDMDHENMFWYRQDPGLGLRLIYFSYDVKMKEKGDIPEGYSVSREKKERFSLILESASTNQTSMYLCASSSHQTTTNEKLFFGSGTQLSVL.

This clonotype was seen only a few times. The genes are TRBV18 and TRBJ2-4, with D possibly being TRBD1 or TRBD2 (5 bases each). V was trimmed by 3 bases and J by 7 bases, leaving 16 bases between them. The CDR3 length is 15 residues. Germline V gives CDR1 KGHSH, CDR2 LQKENI. Here the CDR3 reads CASSPMGTPGNIQYF. CDR3 nucleotides: TGTGCCAGCTCACCGATGGGGACGCCTGGGAACATTCAGTACTTC.

This clonotype was seen many times. This chain connects TRBV5-1 to TRBJ2-2; D unclear. CDR3 length equals 13 residues. The V end lost 0 bases, the J end lost 5 bases, and 5 bases lay between the germline ends. Germline CDR1 SGHRS, CDR2 YFSETQ. This CDR3 reads CASSLVGTGELFF. CDR3 nucleotide sequence: TGCGCCAGCAGCTTGGTTGGTACCGGGGAGCTGTTTTTT.

The CDR3: CASSFDRDTFSNQPQHF. In DNA, the CDR3 is TGTGCCAGCAGTTTTGACCGGGACACGTTTAGCAATCAGCCCCAGCATTTT. The V and J genes are TRBV12-3 or TRBV12-4 and TRBJ1-5, with D possibly matching TRBD1 (6 bases). This CDR3 spans 17 amino acids. The V end was cut by 3 bases, the J end by 0 bases, with 15 bases between.

The chain recombines TRBV25-1 with TRBJ2-1; 7 bases are a match to TRBD1. The CDR3 covers 17 residues. Germline lookup yields CDR1 MGHDK and CDR2 SYGVNS. V lost 4 bases, J lost 2 bases, and 11 bases stayed unmatched. In nucleotides, the CDR3 is TGTGCCAGCAGTGGACTTTCCGGGACAGAAGCCTACAATGAGCAGTTCTTC. It yields the protein CASSGLSGTEAYNEQFF.

This clonotype was seen only a few times. This chain joins TRBV21-1 and TRBJ2-1. TRBV21-1 is a known pseudogene. This CDR3 contains 14 residues. CDR3 amino acids: CASRNNGNYNEQFF. The CDR3 DNA is TGTGCCAGCAGAAATAATGGGAACTACAATGAGCAGTTCTTC.

This clonotype was seen many times. The rearrangement uses TRBV27 and TRBJ2-1, with 10 bases aligning to TRBD2. This CDR3 region has 14 residues. V shed 6 bases, J shed 8 bases, and the junction held 7 bases outside the gene matches. In germline, CDR1 is MNHEY, CDR2 SMNVEV (reference sequence). The CDR3 region is CASRGAGGGDEQFF. DNA of the CDR3: TGTGCCAGCAGGGGAGCGGGGGGGGGTGATGAGCAGTTCTTC.

This clonotype was detected ten times or more. CDR3 DNA sequence: TGCGCCAGCCTGTCCTTTGGGGGCGGCACCGGGGAGCTGTTTTTT. It codes for CASLSFGGGTGELFF. V gene TRBV5-1 combines with J gene TRBJ2-2; a possible D gene is TRBD1 (6 bases). This CDR3 is 15 amino acids long. The germline V gene encodes CDR1 SGHRS and CDR2 YFSETQ. With 7 bases removed from V and 4 bases from J, the gap between germline ends came to 17 bases. The variable domain in full, completed from reference TRBV5-1 and TRBJ2-2, reads KAGVTQTPRYLIKTRGQQVTLSCSPISGHRSVSWYQQTPGQGLQFLFEYFSETQRNKGNFPGRFSGRQFSNSRSEMNVSTLELGDSALYLCASLSFGGGTGELFFGEGSRLTVL.